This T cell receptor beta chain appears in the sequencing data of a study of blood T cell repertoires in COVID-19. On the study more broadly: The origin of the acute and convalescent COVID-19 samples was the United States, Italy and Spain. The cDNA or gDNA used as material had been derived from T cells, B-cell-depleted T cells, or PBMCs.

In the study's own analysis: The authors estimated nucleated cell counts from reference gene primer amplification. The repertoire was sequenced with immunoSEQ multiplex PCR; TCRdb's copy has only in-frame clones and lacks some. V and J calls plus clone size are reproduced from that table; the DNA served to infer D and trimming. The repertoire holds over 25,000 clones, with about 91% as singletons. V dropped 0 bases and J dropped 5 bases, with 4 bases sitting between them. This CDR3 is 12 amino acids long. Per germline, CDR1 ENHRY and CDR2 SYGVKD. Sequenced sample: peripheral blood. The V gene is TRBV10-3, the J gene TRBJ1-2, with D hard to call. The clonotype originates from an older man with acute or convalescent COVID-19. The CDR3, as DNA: TGTGCCATCAGTGAGTCGGAGTATGGCTACACCTTC. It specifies CAISESEYGYTF.